Shown below are 21 T cell receptor beta chains from a single sample sequenced in a study of blood T cell repertoires in COVID-19. Using immunoSEQ multiplex PCR, the repertoire was profiled, and TCRdb retains in-frame clones only, with some absent. The table lists under 450,000 clones, more than 85% of them singletons. The sequenced sample was PBMCs or T cells enriched from blood (not recorded which). These receptors came from a woman aged 30 to 39 who had recovered from COVID-19.

The rearrangement links TRBV7-9 to TRBJ2-1; 7 positions match TRBD1. Germline V gives CDR1 SEHNR, CDR2 FQNEAQ (reference sequence). With 5 bases clipped from V and 8 bases from J, the junction kept 9 bases outside the gene matches. This CDR3 is built from 14 residues. CDR3 in DNA: TGTGCCAGCAGCCCAGACAGGGTCTTCGATGAGCAGTTCTTC. Residues: CASSPDRVFDEQFF.

This clone was counted between two and nine times. The chain employs TRBV4-2 and TRBJ1-2; 9 positions match TRBD1. The V gene's germline CDR1 is LGHNA and CDR2 YNFKEQ. The CDR3 runs 15 residues. Trimming at V came to 4 bases and at J to 2 bases, leaving 5 bases not matched to a gene. In nucleotides, the CDR3 is TGTGCCAGCAGCCCACAGGGGGCAGCAAACTATGGCTACACCTTC. Protein sequence: CASSPQGAANYGYTF.

The chain couples TRBV28 to TRBJ1-2, with 10 nucleotides matching TRBD1. Unmatched junction bases numbered 2, after V lost 4 bases and J lost 0 bases. The CDR3 has 15 amino acids. From germline, CDR1 is MDHEN and CDR2 SYDVKM. The CDR3 sequence: CASSWGQGPNYGYTF. The CDR3 DNA reads as TGTGCCAGCAGTTGGGGACAGGGGCCTAACTATGGCTACACCTTC.

V gene TRBV10-1 combines with J gene TRBJ2-1; 12 bases match TRBD2. After removal of 3 bases from V and 12 bases from J, the junction contained 12 bases not matched to a gene. Germline assignment: CDR1 WNHNN and CDR2 SYGVQD (reference sequence). The CDR3 is 16 amino acids. The DNA of the CDR3 is TGCGCCAGCAGTGAACTAGCGGGAGGTCCTGGGTTTGGGCAGTTCTTC. It translates to CASSELAGGPGFGQFF.

The rearrangement uses TRBV10-2 and TRBJ2-7; 9 positions agree with TRBD2. The CDR3 is 14 residues long. After removal of 5 bases from V and 4 bases from J, the junction contained 6 bases not matched to a gene. From germline, CDR1 is WSHSY and CDR2 SAAADI. The CDR3 DNA follows: TGCGCCAGCAGTAAAATAGCGGGAGCATACGAGCAGTACTTC. Translating gives CASSKIAGAYEQYF.

The J gene is TRBJ2-5, the V gene TRBV11-1; 7 nucleotides agree with TRBD1. The CDR3 loop spans 15 amino acids. CDR1 and CDR2 from the germline V gene are SGHAT and FQDESV (reference sequence). J gave up 3 bases and V 4 bases, and 8 bases lay outside the gene matches. In nucleotides, the CDR3 is TGTGCCAGCAGCTGGATGTCGGACAGGAAAGAGACCCAGTACTTC. Encoded protein: CASSWMSDRKETQYF.

Remarks on this clone: At the DNA level, this CDR3 is encoded by other sequences in the same sample as well. This sequence joins TRBV30 and TRBJ2-7, with D perhaps matching TRBD2 (5 bases). Per germline, CDR1 GTSNPN and CDR2 SVGIG (reference sequence). CDR3 length: 13 residues. Trimming took 2 bases from V and 0 from J, leaving 8 bases between them. This CDR3 is CAWSPGSSYEQYF. In DNA form, the CDR3 reads TGTGCCTGGAGTCCGGGAAGCTCCTACGAGCAGTACTTC.

V is TRBV3-1 (or the pseudogene TRBV3-2) and J is TRBJ2-1, with TRBD2 matching over 11 bases. V lost 5 bases to trimming and J lost 14 bases; unmatched junction nucleotides: 11. The CDR3 totals 14 residues. Germline V gene lookup returns CDR1 LGHDT and CDR2 YNNKEL (reference sequence). The CDR3 is CASSTGTSGRVEFF. CDR3 nucleotides: TGTGCCAGCAGCACCGGGACTAGCGGCCGTGTGGAGTTCTTC.

V is TRBV3-1 (or the pseudogene TRBV3-2) and J is TRBJ2-3, with 10 positions matching TRBD2. This CDR3 contains 15 residues. The germline CDR1 and CDR2 sequences are LGHDT and YNNKEL (reference sequence). Trimming cost V 1 base and J 14 bases; bases outside gene matches: 12. The CDR3 nucleotides read TGTGCCAGCAGCCAAGCTAAGCCTAGCGGGAGCCCTGCGTATTTT. This sequence encodes CASSQAKPSGSPAYF.

The gene calls are TRBV19 and TRBJ1-2; 8 nucleotides agree with TRBD1. Germline trimming cut 5 bases from V and 4 bases from J; bases unmatched to any gene: 6. CDR1 is LNHDA, CDR2 SQIVND, per germline (reference sequence). This CDR3 has 14 residues. The CDR3 loop is CASSYGQGGYGYTF. DNA for the CDR3: TGTGCCAGTAGTTACGGACAGGGTGGCTATGGCTACACCTTC.

The V gene is TRBV6-5, the J gene TRBJ2-2; 8 bases map to TRBD1. CDR3 length: 14 amino acids. Germline CDR1 is MNHEY and CDR2 is SVGAGI. V was clipped by 5 bases and J by 7 bases; unmatched bases: 6. DNA of the CDR3: TGTGCCAGCAGTAATGGACAGGGAGTCGGGGAGCTGTTTTTT. Amino acids: CASSNGQGVGELFF.

The chain combines TRBV11-2 with TRBJ1-3, with D uncertain. There are 16 residues in the CDR3. Trimming left V 5 bases short and J 1 base short, with 15 bases between. Germline V gene data show CDR1 as SGHAT and CDR2 as FQNNGV. CDR3 DNA sequence: TGTGCCAGCAGCCGCGGAGGAATCCCATCTGGAAACACCATATATTTT. It specifies CASSRGGIPSGNTIYF.

This clone was detected only a few times. The rearrangement joins TRBV30 to TRBJ1-1; D unclear. Germline loops: CDR1 GTSNPN, CDR2 SVGIG (reference sequence). This CDR3 is 15 amino acids long. V lost 2 bases to trimming and J lost 2 bases, with 15 bases between them. The CDR3: CAWSPLGTANTEAFF. As DNA, the CDR3 is TGTGCCTGGAGTCCTCTCGGCACAGCCAACACTGAAGCTTTCTTT.

V gene TRBV2 combines with J gene TRBJ1-2, with D maybe TRBD1 (6 bases). Trimming cost V 6 bases and J 6 bases, with 14 bases left between them. This CDR3 has 13 amino acids. Germline loops: CDR1 SNHLY, CDR2 FYNNEI. The CDR3 region is CASSVNREHGYTF. In DNA form, the CDR3 reads TGTGCCAGCAGCGTTAACAGGGAGCATGGCTACACCTTC.

This chain uses TRBV5-1 with TRBJ2-1; D unresolved. V was shortened by 0 bases and J by 2 bases, with 21 bases between the two germline ends. Germline CDR1 SGHRS, CDR2 YFSETQ. The CDR3 loop spans 19 amino acids. The CDR3 DNA reads TGCGCCAGCAGCTTGGATGCGGAGAGCCTGATAGTGGCCTACAATGAGCAGTTCTTC. This encodes CASSLDAESLIVAYNEQFF.

This rearrangement joins TRBV4-2 to TRBJ2-1, with TRBD2 matching 12 bases. This CDR3 region has 16 residues. After removal of 3 bases from V and 7 bases from J, the junction contained 7 bases not matched to a gene. Per the germline V gene, CDR1 is LGHNA and CDR2 is YNFKEQ. The CDR3 loop reads CASSHTSGGRGNEQFF. The CDR3 DNA follows: TGTGCCAGCAGCCATACTAGCGGGGGGCGTGGAAATGAGCAGTTCTTC.

This chain links TRBV5-4 with TRBJ2-7; a weak D match, TRBD2 (6 bases). Germline V gene lookup returns CDR1 SGHNT and CDR2 YYREEE (reference sequence). This CDR3 region has 14 residues. Trimming shortened V by 0 bases and J by 2 bases, and 9 bases separated the two germline ends. DNA of the CDR3: TGTGCCAGCAGCTTGGATGGAGGGGCCTACGAGCAGTACTTC. It translates to CASSLDGGAYEQYF.

This clone has a single count. The V gene is TRBV2, the J gene TRBJ2-3; D is perhaps TRBD2 (5 bases). V was shortened by 7 bases and J by 0 bases, with 17 bases between the two germline ends. Germline values: CDR1 SNHLY, CDR2 FYNNEI. The CDR3 is 16 amino acids. CDR3 sequence: CASNAGASPSTDTQYF. The CDR3 DNA is TGTGCCAGCAACGCAGGAGCTAGCCCTAGCACAGATACGCAGTATTTT.

As DNA, the CDR3 is TGTGCCAGCAGTTACGCACACCCGGGCAGGGGCGGTGAGCAGTTCTTC. Translated: CASSYAHPGRGGEQFF. The V call is TRBV6-2 or TRBV6-3, the J call TRBJ2-1; tentative D call: TRBD1 (6 bases). Germline V CDR1 and CDR2: MNHEY, SVGEGT. The V end was cut by 2 bases, the J end by 9 bases, with 20 bases between. The CDR3 contains 16 residues.

This sequence joins TRBV5-6 and TRBJ1-5; perhaps TRBD1 as D (5 bases). Germline values: CDR1 SGHDT, CDR2 YYEEEE. Trimming stripped 1 base from V and 1 base from J, with 9 bases between. The CDR3 spans 15 residues. The CDR3 DNA reads TGTGCCAGCAGCTTGTATGGGGCAAGCAATCAGCCCCAGCATTTT. Translated: CASSLYGASNQPQHF.

The rearrangement links TRBV25-1 to TRBJ1-5; D is possibly TRBD1 (5 bases). CDR1 and CDR2 from the germline V gene are MGHDK and SYGVNS. Trimming stripped 2 bases from V and 3 bases from J, with 11 bases between. The CDR3 is 15 residues long. The CDR3 here is CASSEIDRFNQPQHF. Written as DNA, the CDR3 is TGTGCCAGCAGTGAAATTGACAGATTCAATCAGCCCCAGCATTTT.